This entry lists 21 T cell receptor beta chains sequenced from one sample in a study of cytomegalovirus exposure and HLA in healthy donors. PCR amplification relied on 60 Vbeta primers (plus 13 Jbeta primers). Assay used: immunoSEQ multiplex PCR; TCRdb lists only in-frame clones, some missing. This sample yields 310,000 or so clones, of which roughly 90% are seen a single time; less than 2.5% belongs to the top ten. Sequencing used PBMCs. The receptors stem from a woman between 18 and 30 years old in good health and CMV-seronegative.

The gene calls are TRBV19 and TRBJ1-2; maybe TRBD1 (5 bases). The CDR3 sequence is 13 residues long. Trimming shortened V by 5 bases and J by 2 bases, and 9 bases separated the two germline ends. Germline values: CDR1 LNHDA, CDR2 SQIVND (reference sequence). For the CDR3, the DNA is TGTGCCAGTAGTTGGGAGGGGAACTATGGCTACACCTTC. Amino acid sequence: CASSWEGNYGYTF.

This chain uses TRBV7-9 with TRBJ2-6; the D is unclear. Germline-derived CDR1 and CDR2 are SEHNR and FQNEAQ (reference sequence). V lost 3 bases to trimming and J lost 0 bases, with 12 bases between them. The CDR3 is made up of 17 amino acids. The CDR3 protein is CASSFYLESSGANVLTF. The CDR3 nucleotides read TGTGCCAGCAGCTTTTACCTGGAGAGCTCTGGGGCCAACGTCCTGACTTTC. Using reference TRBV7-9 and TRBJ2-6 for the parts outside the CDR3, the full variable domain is DTGVSQNPRHKITKRGQNVTFRCDPISEHNRLYWYRQTLGQGPEFLTYFQNEAQLEKSRLLSDRFSAERPKGSFSTLEIQRTEQGDSAMYLCASSFYLESSGANVLTFGAGSRLTVL.

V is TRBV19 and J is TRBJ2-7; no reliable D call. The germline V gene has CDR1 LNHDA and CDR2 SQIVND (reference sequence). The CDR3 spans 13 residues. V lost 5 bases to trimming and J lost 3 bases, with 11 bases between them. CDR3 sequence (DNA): TGTGCCAGTAGTGAACTCGGAGTCTACGAGCAGTACTTC. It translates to CASSELGVYEQYF.

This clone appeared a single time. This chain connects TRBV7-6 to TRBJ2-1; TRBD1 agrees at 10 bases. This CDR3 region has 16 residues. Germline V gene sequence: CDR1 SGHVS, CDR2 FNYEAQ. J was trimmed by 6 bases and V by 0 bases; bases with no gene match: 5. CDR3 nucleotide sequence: TGTGCCAGCAGCTTAGCCTGGACAGGGGGTCTCAATGAGCAGTTCTTC. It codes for CASSLAWTGGLNEQFF.

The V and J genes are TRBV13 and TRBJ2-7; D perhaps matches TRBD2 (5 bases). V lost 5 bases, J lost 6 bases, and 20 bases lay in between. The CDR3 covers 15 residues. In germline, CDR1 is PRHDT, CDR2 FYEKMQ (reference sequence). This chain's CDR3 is CASSIIASEAAEQYF. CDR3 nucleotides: TGTGCCAGCAGCATAATAGCGTCTGAAGCAGCCGAGCAGTACTTC.

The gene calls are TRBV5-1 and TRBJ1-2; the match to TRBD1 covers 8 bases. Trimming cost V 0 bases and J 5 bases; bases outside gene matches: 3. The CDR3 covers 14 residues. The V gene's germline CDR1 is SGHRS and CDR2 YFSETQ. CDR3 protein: CASSLGQGAYGYTF. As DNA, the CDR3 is TGCGCCAGCAGCTTGGGGCAGGGGGCATATGGCTACACCTTC. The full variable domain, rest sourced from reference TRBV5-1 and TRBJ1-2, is KAGVTQTPRYLIKTRGQQVTLSCSPISGHRSVSWYQQTPGQGLQFLFEYFSETQRNKGNFPGRFSGRQFSNSRSEMNVSTLELGDSALYLCASSLGQGAYGYTFGSGTRLTVV.

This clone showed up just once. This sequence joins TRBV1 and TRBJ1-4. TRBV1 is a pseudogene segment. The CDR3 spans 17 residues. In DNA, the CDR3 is TGCACCAGCAGCCAACCCTTGGTGACTGCAACTAATGAAAAACTGTTTTTT. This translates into CTSSQPLVTATNEKLFF.

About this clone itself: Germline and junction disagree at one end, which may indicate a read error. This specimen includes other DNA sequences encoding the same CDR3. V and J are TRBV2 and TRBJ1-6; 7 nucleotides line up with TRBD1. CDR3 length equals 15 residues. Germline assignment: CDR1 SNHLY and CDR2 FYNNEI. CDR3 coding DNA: TGTGCCAGCAGAAACGGACAGGTCCATAATTCCCCCCTCCACTTT. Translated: CASRNGQVHNSPLHF.

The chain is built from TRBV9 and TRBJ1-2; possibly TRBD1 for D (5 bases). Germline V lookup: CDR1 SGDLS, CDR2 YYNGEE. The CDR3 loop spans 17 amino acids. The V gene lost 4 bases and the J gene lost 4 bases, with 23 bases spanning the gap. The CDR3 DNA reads TGTGCCAGCAGCCCCGAAGCAGGGTTTCAGGCTTCCTATGGCTACACCTTC. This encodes CASSPEAGFQASYGYTF.

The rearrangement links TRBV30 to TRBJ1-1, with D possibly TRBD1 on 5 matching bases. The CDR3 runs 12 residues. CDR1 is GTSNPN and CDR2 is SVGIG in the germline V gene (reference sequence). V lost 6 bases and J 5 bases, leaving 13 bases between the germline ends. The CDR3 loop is CACTGEGTEAFF. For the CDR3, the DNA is TGTGCCTGTACGGGGGAGGGGACTGAAGCTTTCTTT.

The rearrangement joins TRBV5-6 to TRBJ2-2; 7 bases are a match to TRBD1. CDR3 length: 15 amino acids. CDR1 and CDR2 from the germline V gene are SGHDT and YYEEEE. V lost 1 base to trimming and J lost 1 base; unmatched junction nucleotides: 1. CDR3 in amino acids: CASSLRTGNTGELFF. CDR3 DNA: TGTGCCAGCAGCTTGAGGACAGGGAACACCGGGGAGCTGTTTTTT.

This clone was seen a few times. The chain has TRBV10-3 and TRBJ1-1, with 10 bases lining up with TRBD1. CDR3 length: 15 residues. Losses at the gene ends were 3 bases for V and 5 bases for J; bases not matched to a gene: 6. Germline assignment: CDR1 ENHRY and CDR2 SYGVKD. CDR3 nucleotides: TGTGCCATCAGTGAAATGACAGGGGGCATGACTGAAGCTTTCTTT. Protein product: CAISEMTGGMTEAFF.

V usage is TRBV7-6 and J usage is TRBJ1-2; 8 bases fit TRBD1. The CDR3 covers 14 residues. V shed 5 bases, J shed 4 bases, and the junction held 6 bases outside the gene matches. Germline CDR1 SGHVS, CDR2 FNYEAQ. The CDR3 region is CASSPGQGGYGYTF. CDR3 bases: TGTGCCAGCAGCCCAGGACAGGGTGGCTATGGCTACACCTTC. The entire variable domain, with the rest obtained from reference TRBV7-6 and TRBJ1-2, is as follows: GAGVSQSPRYKVTKRGQDVALRCDPISGHVSLYWYRQALGQGPEFLTYFNYEAQQDKSGLPNDRFSAERPEGSISTLTIQRTEQRDSAMYRCASSPGQGGYGYTFGSGTRLTVV.

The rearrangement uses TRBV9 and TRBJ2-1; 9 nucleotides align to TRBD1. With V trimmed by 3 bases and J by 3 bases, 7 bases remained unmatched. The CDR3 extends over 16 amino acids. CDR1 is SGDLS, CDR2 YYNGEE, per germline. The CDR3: CASSARPGQGYNEQFF. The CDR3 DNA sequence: TGTGCCAGCAGCGCTAGACCGGGACAGGGCTACAATGAGCAGTTCTTC.

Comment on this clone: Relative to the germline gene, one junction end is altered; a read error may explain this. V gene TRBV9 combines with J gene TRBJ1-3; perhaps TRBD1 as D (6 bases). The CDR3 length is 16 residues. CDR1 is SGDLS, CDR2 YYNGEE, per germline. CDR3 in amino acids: CASSVGQASGRNTTYF. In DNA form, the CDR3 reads TGTGCCAGCAGCGTAGGACAGGCCTCGGGGAGAAACACCACATATTTT.

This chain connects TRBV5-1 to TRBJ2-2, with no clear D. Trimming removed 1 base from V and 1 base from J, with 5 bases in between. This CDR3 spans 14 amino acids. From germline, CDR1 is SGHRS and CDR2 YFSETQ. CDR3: CASSLSVNTGELFF. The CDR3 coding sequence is TGCGCCAGCAGCTTGAGCGTGAACACCGGGGAGCTGTTTTTT.

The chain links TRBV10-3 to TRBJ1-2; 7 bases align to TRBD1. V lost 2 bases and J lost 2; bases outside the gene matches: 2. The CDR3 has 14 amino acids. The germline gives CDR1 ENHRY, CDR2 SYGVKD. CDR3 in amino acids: CAISEAGQNYGYTF. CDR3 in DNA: TGTGCCATCAGTGAGGCGGGACAGAACTATGGCTACACCTTC.

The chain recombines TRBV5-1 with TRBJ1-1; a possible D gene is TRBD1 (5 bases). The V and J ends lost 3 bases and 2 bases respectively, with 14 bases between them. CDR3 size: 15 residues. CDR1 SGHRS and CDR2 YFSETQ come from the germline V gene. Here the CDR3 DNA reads TGCGCCAGCAGCTCCGACAGTTCTCGAAACACTGAAGCTTTCTTT. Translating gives CASSSDSSRNTEAFF.

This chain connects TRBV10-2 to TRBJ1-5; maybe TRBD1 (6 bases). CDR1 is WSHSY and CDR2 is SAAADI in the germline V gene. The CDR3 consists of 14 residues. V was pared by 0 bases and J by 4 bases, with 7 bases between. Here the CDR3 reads CASSESGTNQPQHF. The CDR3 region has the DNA TGCGCCAGCAGTGAGTCCGGGACAAATCAGCCCCAGCATTTT.

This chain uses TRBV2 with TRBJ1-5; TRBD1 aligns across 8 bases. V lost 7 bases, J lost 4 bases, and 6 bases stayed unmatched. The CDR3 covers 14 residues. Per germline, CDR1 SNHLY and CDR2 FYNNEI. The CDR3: CASTGQGENQPQHF. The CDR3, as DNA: TGTGCCAGCACTGGACAGGGAGAGAATCAGCCCCAGCATTTT.

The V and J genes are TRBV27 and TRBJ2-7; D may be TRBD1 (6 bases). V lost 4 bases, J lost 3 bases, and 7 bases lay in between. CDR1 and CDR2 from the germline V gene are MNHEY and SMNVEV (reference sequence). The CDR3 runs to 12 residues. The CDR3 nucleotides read TGTGCCAGCAGTTCACAGGGCTACGAGCAGTACTTC. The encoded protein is CASSSQGYEQYF.